This TCR beta chain was sequenced for a study of CD8+CD57+ T cells in acquired aplastic anemia (dated by TCRdb to 2016 to 2018). Study-wide context: Extracted DNA from sorted CD4+ and CD8+ cells averaged 3.2 ug, ranging from about 0.18 to 27.4 ug. CD8+CD57+ expansion was defined as frequency above the mean frequency observed in healthy subjects. Beyond this particular receptor, the publication reports: CD8+ Simpson's diversity did not differ significantly between patients and healthy controls (P=0.060). Around 28 CD8+ CDR3 sequences were found to be shared between patients and controls, but these sequences appeared to be highly expressed in patients and within the immunodominant clones of the patients.

The patients picked for sequencing were ones in whom flow cytometry had shown an expansion of CD8+CD57+ cells. Every patient had a diagnosis of severe acquired aplastic anemia based on International Study of Aplastic Anemia and Agranulocytosis and Camitta criteria. At the time blood was sampled, none of the patients had received any therapy. The study deep-sequenced TCR repertoires of sorted CD4+ and CD8+ blood T cells from severe aplastic anemia patients and healthy subjects. Patients were enrolled under clinicaltrials.gov protocols 00001620, 01623167, 00001397, 00071045, 00081523 and 00961064 in the USA. Ficoll-Paque density gradient centrifugation was used to isolate peripheral blood mononuclear cells. Before DNA extraction, CD4+ and CD8+ T cells were sorted with FACS or magnetic beads. At the junction V is shortened by 8 bases and J by 1 base, with 11 bases in between. The CDR1 and CDR2 encoded by the germline V gene are SGHTA and FQGNSA. The CDR3 is 13 amino acids long, termini counted. Of all the DNA, just the CDR3 is kept, 39 bases in frame from base 1.

Genomic DNA was used as template for profiling of TCR beta VDJ combinations and CDR3 sequences. TCR repertoire sequencing was run on an Illumina HiSeq 2000. Per the authors' processing: TRBV/TRBJ rearrangement plots, CDR3 size and DJ length profiles, and Simpson's diversity index were used to evaluate the repertoires. The immunodominant clone was defined as the most abundant DNA sequence in deep sequencing data. CDR3 amino acid sequences were screened for sharing across subjects and were compared with published repertoires and the VDJdb database. Using fastp at Q25 and MiXCR, TCRdb reprocessed the public reads and kept productive beta chains. Under each unique CDR3 protein, matching rows form one entry showing the most common genes and DNA. The V and J calls follow TCRdb's processing rather than the paper's. Within this sample are about 180,000 distinct CDR3 sequences, with around 48% of them counted one time only. The biggest ten clones account for roughly 1.8% of the sample.

Worth noting for this clonotype: Its antigen is still unknown. This is likely a read error, given that the CDR3 carries no conserved phenylalanine or tryptophan at its end.

The TCR sequence derives from a human donor with aplastic anemia. Sequenced input: sorted CD4+, CD8+, or CD8+CD57+ T cells (not recorded which) from PBMCs. The chain is made from TRBV7-2 and TRBJ1-1, with TRBD1 as a weak D call on 5 bases. The nucleotide sequence is given as TGTGCCAGCGGTTTCACAGGGAACACTGAAGCTTTCCTT. It translates to CASGFTGNTEAFL.